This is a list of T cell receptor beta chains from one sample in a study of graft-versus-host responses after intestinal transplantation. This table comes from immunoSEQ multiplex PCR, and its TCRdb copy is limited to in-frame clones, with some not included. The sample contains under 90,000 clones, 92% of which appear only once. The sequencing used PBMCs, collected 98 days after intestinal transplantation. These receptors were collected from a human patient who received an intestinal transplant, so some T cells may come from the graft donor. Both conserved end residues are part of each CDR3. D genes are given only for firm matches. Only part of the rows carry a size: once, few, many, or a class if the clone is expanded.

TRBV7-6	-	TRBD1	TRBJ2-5	TGTGCCAGCAGCTTATACCTCCGGGACAGGGGAGCGGAGACCCAGTACTTC	CASSLYLRDRGAETQYF
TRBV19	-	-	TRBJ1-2	TGTGCCAGTAGTAGATCAGCTCCAAACGGCTACACCTTC	CASSRSAPNGYTF
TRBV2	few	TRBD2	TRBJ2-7	TGTGCCAGCAGTGAAACGGGGGGGCTCAGCTACGAGCAGTACTTC	CASSETGGLSYEQYF
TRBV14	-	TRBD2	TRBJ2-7	TGTGCCAGCAGCCAAGATGCCTGGACTAGCGGGAGAGCCGAGGGGGACGAGCAGTACTTC	CASSQDAWTSGRAEGDEQYF
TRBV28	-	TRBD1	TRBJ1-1	TGTGCCAGCAGTCCTGGGGACAGGGGGTACACTGAAGCTTTCTTT	CASSPGDRGYTEAFF
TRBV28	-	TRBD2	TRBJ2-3	TGTGCCAGCAGTTTATGGGGTAGCGGGAGCTTAGATACGCAGTATTTT	CASSLWGSGSLDTQYF
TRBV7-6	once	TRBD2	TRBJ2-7	TGTGCCAGCAGCTCTAGCGGATCCTACGAGCAGTACTTC	CASSSSGSYEQYF
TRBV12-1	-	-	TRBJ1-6	TGTGCCAGCAGCTCAGGAAACAGGGGTTCTCCTGCTAATTCACCCCTCCACTTT	CASSSGNRGSPANSPLHF
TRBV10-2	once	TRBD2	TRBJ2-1	TGCGCCAGCAGTCGGCGGGAGAGGACCTACAATGAGCAGTTCTTC	CASSRRERTYNEQFF
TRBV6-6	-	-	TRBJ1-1	TGTGCCAGCAGCCTTCGGGGGACTGAAGCTTTCTTT	CASSLRGTEAFF
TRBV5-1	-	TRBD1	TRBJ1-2	TGCGCCAGCAGCCCTCAAGCCGGGACAGGGGAAGGCTACACCTTC	CASSPQAGTGEGYTF
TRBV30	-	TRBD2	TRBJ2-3	TGTGCCTGCACAGGAGGGACTAGCTTTACAGATACGCAGTATTTT	CACTGGTSFTDTQYF
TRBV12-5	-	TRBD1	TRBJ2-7	TGTGCTAGTGGTTTATCATTGGGACAGCCATACGAGCAGTACTTC	CASGLSLGQPYEQYF
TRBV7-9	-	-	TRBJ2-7	TGTGCCAGCAGCTTAGGACAAGGCATTTACTACGAGCAGTACTTC	CASSLGQGIYYEQYF
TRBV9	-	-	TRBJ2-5	TGTGCCAGCAGCGTTCGACAGGCCCACCAAGAGACCCAGTACTTC	CASSVRQAHQETQYF
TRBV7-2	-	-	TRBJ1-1	TGTGCCAGCAGCTTAAAGTTGGGGAACATGAACACTGAAGCTTTCTTT	CASSLKLGNMNTEAFF
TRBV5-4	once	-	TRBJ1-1	TGTGCCAGCAGCTTGAGCCCAGAGATCATGAACACTGAAGCTTTCTTT	CASSLSPEIMNTEAFF
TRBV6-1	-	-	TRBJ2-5	TGTGCCAGCACTCCCTCAGGGGATGAGACCCAGTACTTC	CASTPSGDETQYF
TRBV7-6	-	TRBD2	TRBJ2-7	TGTGCCAGCAGCTTACTTCCTTTGGAGGGAGGGCCCGAGGGGGAGCAGTACTTC	CASSLLPLEGGPEGEQYF
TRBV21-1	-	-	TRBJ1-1	TGTGCCAGCAGCAACTTTGGGGGCACTGAAGCTTTCTTT	CASSNFGGTEAFF
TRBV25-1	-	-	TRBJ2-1	TGTGCCAGCAGTGAAACAGGTCCTCTTTACAATGAGCAGTTCTTC	CASSETGPLYNEQFF
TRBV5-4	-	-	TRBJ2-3	TGTGCCAGCACCGGAGAGGGCAAAGATACGCAGTATTTT	CASTGEGKDTQYF
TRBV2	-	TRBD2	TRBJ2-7	TGTGCCAGCAGTACCGGACTAGCCTCTTACGAGCAGTACTTC	CASSTGLASYEQYF
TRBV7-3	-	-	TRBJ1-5	TGTGCCAGCAGCTTGAACGGGAACAATCAGCCCCAGCATTTT	CASSLNGNNQPQHF
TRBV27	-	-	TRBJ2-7	TGTGCCAGCAGGCCAACATCAGGGTTCCAGGGATACGAGCAGTACTTC	CASRPTSGFQGYEQYF
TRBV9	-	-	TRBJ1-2	TGTGCCAGCAGCGTCAGGGGCGGCTATGGCTACACCTTC	CASSVRGGYGYTF
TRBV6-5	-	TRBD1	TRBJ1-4	TGTGCCAGCAGTTACTCGGACAGGTGGAATGAAAAACTGTTTTTT	CASSYSDRWNEKLFF
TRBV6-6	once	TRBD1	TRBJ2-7	TGTGCCAGCAGTTACCCGGGACAGGGTTTTGGCGAGCAGTACTTC	CASSYPGQGFGEQYF
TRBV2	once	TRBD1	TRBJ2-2	TGTGCCAGCGAAAGACAGGGTTTCACCGGGGAGCTGTTTTTT	CASERQGFTGELFF
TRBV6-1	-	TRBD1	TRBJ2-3	TGTGCCAGCGGCAGGGACAGCCTAGACACAGATACGCAGTATTTT	CASGRDSLDTDTQYF
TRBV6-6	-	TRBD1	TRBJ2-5	TGTGCCAGCAACCACCCGGGACAGGGGGAGCGAGAGACCCAGTACTTC	CASNHPGQGERETQYF
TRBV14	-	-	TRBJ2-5	TGTGCCAGCAGCCAATTCCGACACCTGGTGGGTCCCTACTTCAAAGAGACCCAGTACTTC	CASSQFRHLVGPYFKETQYF
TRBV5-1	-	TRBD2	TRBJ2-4	TGCGCCAGCAGCCCTGCCTTAGCGGGGTTAGCCAAAAACATTCAGTACTTC	CASSPALAGLAKNIQYF
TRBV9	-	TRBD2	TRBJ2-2	TGTGCCAGCAGCGTAGCTGCGGGGGGACGTGGCGGGGAGCTGTTTTTT	CASSVAAGGRGGELFF
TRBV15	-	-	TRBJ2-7	TGTGCCACCAGCAGAGATCAAAGCAGGGGAGGCTACGAGCAGTACTTC	CATSRDQSRGGYEQYF
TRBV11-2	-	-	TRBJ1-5	TGTGCCAGCAGCTTGACAGGCAATCAGCCCCAGCATTTT	CASSLTGNQPQHF
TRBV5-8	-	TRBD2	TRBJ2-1	TGTGCCAGCAGCTTGGGGCTAGCGGGAGGGAATGAGCAGTTCTTC	CASSLGLAGGNEQFF
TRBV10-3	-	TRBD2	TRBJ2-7	TGTGCCATCAGTGAGGAGGGTAGCGGGGACAACTACGAGCAGTACTTC	CAISEEGSGDNYEQYF
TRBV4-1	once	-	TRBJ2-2	TGCGCCAGCAGCCAAGGGATTCGAGAAATGAACACCGGGGAGCTGTTTTTT	CASSQGIREMNTGELFF
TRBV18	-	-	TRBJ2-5	TGTGCCAGCTCACCCTCGGCGTACCAAGAGACCCAGTACTTC	CASSPSAYQETQYF
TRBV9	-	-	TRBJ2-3	TGTGCCAGCAGCGTAGCGGATACGCAGTATTTT	CASSVADTQYF
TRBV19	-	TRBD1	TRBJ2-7	TGTGCCAGTAGTAGGTTCTCACCGGGACAGGGGGCCAACGAGCAGTACTTC	CASSRFSPGQGANEQYF
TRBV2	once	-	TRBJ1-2	TGTGCCAGCAGTGACAGCCCCTATGGCTACACCTTC	CASSDSPYGYTF
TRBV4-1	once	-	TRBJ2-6	TGCGCCAGCAGCCAATCGAGACCGTACTCTGGGGCCAACGTCCTGACTTTC	CASSQSRPYSGANVLTF
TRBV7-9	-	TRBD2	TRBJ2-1	TGTGCCAGCGGATTGGCCCTAGCGGGAGTAGCGGAGCAGTTCTTC	CASGLALAGVAEQFF
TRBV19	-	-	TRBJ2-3	TGTGCCAGTAGTATCGGCTACAGCACAGATACGCAGTATTTT	CASSIGYSTDTQYF
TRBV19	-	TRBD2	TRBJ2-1	TGTGCCAGTAGGACTAGCGGAGGCCCCAGCTCCTACAATGAGCAGTTCTTC	CASRTSGGPSSYNEQFF
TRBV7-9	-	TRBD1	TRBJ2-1	TGTGCCAGCAGCACCCAAAACAGGGGGCCATACAATGAGCAGTTCTTC	CASSTQNRGPYNEQFF
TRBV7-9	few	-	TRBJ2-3	TGTGCCAGCAGCTTAACGGGAGCCTCCACAGATACGCAGTATTTT	CASSLTGASTDTQYF
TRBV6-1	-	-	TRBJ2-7	TGTGCCAGCAGTGAGTCCCCCGCCAGGTTAGACGAGCAGTACTTC	CASSESPARLDEQYF
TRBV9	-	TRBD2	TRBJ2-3	TGTGCCAGCAGCGTAGCTACGGCGGGGGGCACAGATACGCAGTATTTT	CASSVATAGGTDTQYF